Included here is one T cell receptor (beta chain) sequence, with context. Its antigen is undetermined. The record originates from a study of OX40 agonist ivuxolimab in advanced cancers. Study-level information: The dose of intravenous ivuxolimab that patients received every 2 weeks ranged from 0.01 to 10 mg/kg. At approximately 80% male, the cohort had a mean age of roughly 60 years, ranging from about 23 to 79.

Clones were sequenced by immunoSEQ multiplex PCR, and TCRdb holds only the in-frame ones, with some missing. The profile shows 72,000 or so clones, roughly nine tenths of them singletons. Study results and limitations: With doses of 0.1 to 3.0 mg/kg, CD4+ and CD8+ blood T cells had undergone clonal expansion by week 6. No determination was made of the antigen specificity of the expanded peripheral T cells.

The sequence came from an adult with an advanced solid tumor such as melanoma, head and neck, liver or kidney cancer. This specimen was CD4+ or CD8+ T cells sorted from blood, taken in a trial of the OX40 agonist ivuxolimab.

The CDR3 DNA follows: TGTGCCAGTAGTTTAGCGGGGTACAATGAGCAGTTCTTC. This translates into CASSLAGYNEQFF. The rearrangement uses TRBV19 and TRBJ2-1; 8 bases map to TRBD2. The germline gives CDR1 LNHDA, CDR2 SQIVND (reference sequence). The CDR3 runs to 13 residues. With V trimmed by 5 bases and J by 4 bases, 1 base remained unmatched. The full variable domain, with the rest looked up from reference TRBV19 and TRBJ2-1, is DGGITQSPKYLFRKEGQNVTLSCEQNLNHDAMYWYRQDPGQGLRLIYYSQIVNDFQKGDIAEGYSVSREKKESFPLTVTSAQKNPTAFYLCASSLAGYNEQFFGPGTRLTVL.